These 30 T cell receptor beta chains came from one sample sequenced in a study of identical twins. Via MiXCR, TCRdb re-called the 5' RACE reads, giving one row per CDR3 protein. This table has around 1.7 million distinct CDR3 sequences, around 33% appearing once. Sample: cord blood. These TCRs come from a newborn girl in good health.

This clonotype has a handful of counts. The chain has TRBV2 and TRBJ2-7; perhaps TRBD1 as D (6 bases). V lost 6 bases and J 8 bases, leaving 17 bases between the germline ends. The V gene's germline CDR1 is SNHLY and CDR2 FYNNEI. There are 13 residues in the CDR3. The DNA for the CDR3 is TGTGCCAGCAGGAAGGGACACCTTATCCAGCAGTACTTC. Protein sequence: CASRKGHLIQQYF.

The CDR3 loop reads CASSLVRGEDTEAFF. CDR3 nucleotides: TGTGCCAGCAGCTTAGTGAGGGGGGAGGACACTGAAGCTTTCTTT. The chain uses TRBV7-9 and TRBJ1-1; maybe TRBD1 (6 bases). The CDR3 spans 15 residues. CDR1 is SEHNR, CDR2 FQNEAQ, per germline (reference sequence). The V and J ends lost 1 base and 3 bases respectively, with 12 bases between them.

The chain couples TRBV5-6 to TRBJ1-5; the D is unclear. This CDR3 is 16 amino acids long. Germline V gives CDR1 SGHDT, CDR2 YYEEEE. Deletions cut 2 bases from V and 1 base from J, with 13 bases between. CDR3 coding DNA: TGTGCCAGCAGCTTTTGGGAGGGAATAAGCAATCAGCCCCAGCATTTT. This gives the protein CASSFWEGISNQPQHF.

This clonotype was detected a few times. The genes are TRBV5-1 and TRBJ2-3, with 8 bases that match TRBD2. The CDR3 runs 16 residues. Trimming took 1 base from V and 0 from J; bases not matched to a gene: 4. Germline-derived CDR1 and CDR2 are SGHRS and YFSETQ. In nucleotides, the CDR3 is TGCGCCAGCAGCTTGAGAAGCGGGGGTAGCACAGATACGCAGTATTTT. It codes for CASSLRSGGSTDTQYF.

This chain joins TRBV12-3 or TRBV12-4 and TRBJ2-5, with 8 bases matching TRBD1. This CDR3 is 15 amino acids long. The V segment lost 6 bases and the J segment 5 bases; nucleotides outside the gene matches: 11. The DNA of the CDR3 is TGTGCCAGCAGCAATCCCCACAGGGGGTTGGAGACCCAGTACTTC. Residues: CASSNPHRGLETQYF.

This clonotype occurred many times. The rearrangement joins TRBV12-3 or TRBV12-4 to TRBJ2-3; TRBD2 might be the D (6 bases). This CDR3 is 15 amino acids long. V lost 7 bases to trimming and J lost 0 bases, with 14 bases between them. The CDR3 DNA sequence: TGTGCCAGCACCCTGACCGGGACTAGCACAGATACGCAGTATTTT. Translating it yields CASTLTGTSTDTQYF.

This clonotype was found a few times. This chain links TRBV12-3 or TRBV12-4 with TRBJ2-5, with D possibly matching TRBD2 (6 bases). The CDR3 has 11 amino acids. With 3 bases removed from V and 13 bases from J, the gap between germline ends came to 12 bases. CDR3 DNA: TGTGCCAGCAGTTTGTGGGGGGAACTGTACTTC. This encodes CASSLWGELYF.

The chain recombines TRBV7-6 with TRBJ1-4, with D perhaps matching TRBD1 (6 bases). CDR1 is SGHVS and CDR2 is FNYEAQ in the germline V gene. Trimming cost V 2 bases and J 4 bases, with 17 bases left between them. CDR3 length: 17 amino acids. The CDR3 here is CASSLNFPGHLNEKLFF. In nucleotides, the CDR3 is TGTGCCAGCAGCTTAAATTTTCCGGGACACCTTAATGAAAAACTGTTTTTT.

This clonotype occurred many times. The rearrangement uses TRBV12-3 or TRBV12-4 and TRBJ2-7, with a tentative D call TRBD2 (5 bases). Trimming took 3 bases from V and 0 from J, leaving 6 bases between them. CDR3 size: 13 residues. CDR3 protein: CASSFRDSYEQYF. DNA for the CDR3: TGTGCCAGCAGTTTCCGGGACTCCTACGAGCAGTACTTC.

The J gene is TRBJ1-6, the V gene TRBV7-2; 7 bases align to TRBD1. Germline CDR1 and CDR2: SGHTA and FQGNSA. The CDR3 has 14 residues. Unmatched junction bases numbered 7, after V lost 5 bases and J lost 9 bases. Written as DNA, the CDR3 is TGTGCCAGCAGCGGGGACAGTCAAACTTCACCCCTCCACTTT. The encoded protein is CASSGDSQTSPLHF.

This clonotype was seen a single time. A read error may account for a junction end that differs from germline. This sequence joins TRBV4-2 and TRBJ2-1; D unclear. Germline lookup yields CDR1 LGHNA and CDR2 YNFKEQ. The length of the CDR3 is 16 residues. The CDR3 sequence is CASSQDKPSSYNEQSF. CDR3 DNA: TGTGCCAGCAGCCAAGATAAGCCCAGCTCCTACAATGAGCAGTCCTTC.

This chain joins TRBV5-1 and TRBJ2-1; a weak D match, TRBD2 (5 bases). The CDR3 is 14 residues long. The germline V gene encodes CDR1 SGHRS and CDR2 YFSETQ. V was clipped by 4 bases and J by 5 bases, with 13 bases between them. Here the CDR3 DNA reads TGCGCCAGCAGCCCCCTAAAGGGAGACAATGAGCAGTTCTTC. As protein: CASSPLKGDNEQFF.

Only a few counts were recorded for this clonotype. The rearrangement uses TRBV12-3 or TRBV12-4 and TRBJ2-1; 11 nucleotides line up with TRBD2. The CDR3 consists of 17 residues. The ends lost 5 bases at V and 1 base at J; junction bases unmatched: 7. The CDR3 sequence is CASSAGLAGRSYNEQFF. The CDR3 nucleotides read TGTGCCAGCAGTGCTGGACTAGCGGGCCGTTCCTACAATGAGCAGTTCTTC.

The table lists this clonotype with a few counts. This sequence joins TRBV11-2 and TRBJ1-1; possibly TRBD1 for D (5 bases). CDR1 and CDR2 (germline): SGHAT, FQNNGV. The CDR3 totals 17 residues. V was pared by 2 bases and J by 1 base, with 17 bases between. CDR3 coding DNA: TGTGCCAGCAGCTTAAAAGGTATCAGGGAGTCGAACACTGAAGCTTTCTTT. This sequence encodes CASSLKGIRESNTEAFF. The complete variable domain, with remaining parts taken from reference TRBV11-2 and TRBJ1-1, reads EAGVAQSPRYKIIEKRQSVAFWCNPISGHATLYWYQQILGQGPKLLIQFQNNGVVDDSQLPKDRFSAERLKGVDSTLKIQPAKLEDSAVYLCASSLKGIRESNTEAFFGQGTRLTVV.

The rearrangement uses TRBV20-1 and TRBJ2-7; D remains ambiguous. With 0 bases removed from V and 0 bases from J, the gap between germline ends came to 12 bases. CDR1 and CDR2 (germline): DFQATT, SNEGSKA (reference sequence). The CDR3 has 15 amino acids. The CDR3 DNA reads as TGCAGTGCTAGAGAAACAACCAGGAGCTCCTACGAGCAGTACTTC. The encoded protein is CSARETTRSSYEQYF.

DNA of the CDR3: TGTGCCAGCAGCTTAGAAGTCCCCGGTTGGGATGAAAAACTGTTTTTT. Protein: CASSLEVPGWDEKLFF. The chain has TRBV11-2 and TRBJ1-4; D remains ambiguous. This CDR3 region has 16 residues. The germline V gene has CDR1 SGHAT and CDR2 FQNNGV. Trimming took 0 bases from V and 6 from J, leaving 14 bases between them. The full variable domain, in which reference TRBV11-2 and TRBJ1-4 provide the parts outside the CDR3, is EAGVAQSPRYKIIEKRQSVAFWCNPISGHATLYWYQQILGQGPKLLIQFQNNGVVDDSQLPKDRFSAERLKGVDSTLKIQPAKLEDSAVYLCASSLEVPGWDEKLFFGSGTQLSVL.

This chain links TRBV6-1 with TRBJ1-3; D may be TRBD1 (6 bases). This CDR3 is built from 16 residues. V was cut by 7 bases and J by 0 bases, with 16 bases left in between. Per the germline V gene, CDR1 is MNHNS and CDR2 is SASEGT. The CDR3 is CASILGGPSSGNTIYF. The DNA for the CDR3 is TGTGCCAGCATCCTTGGGGGGCCCTCCTCTGGAAACACCATATATTTT.

Points on this clonotype: An end of the junction differs from the germline gene, which may be a read error. The V and J genes are TRBV12-3 or TRBV12-4 and TRBJ2-3; no clear D. The CDR3 runs to 13 residues. The CDR3 protein is CASSLYSLDAQYF. CDR3 coding DNA: TGTGCCAGCAGTTTATATAGCCTAGATGCGCAGTATTTT.

The chain links TRBV28 to TRBJ1-2, with a tentative D call TRBD1 (5 bases). Trimming removed 3 bases from V and 2 bases from J, with 13 bases in between. Germline CDR1 is MDHEN and CDR2 is SYDVKM. CDR3 length: 15 residues. The CDR3 DNA reads as TGTGCCAGCAGTTTGGCTATCCGGGGGAACTATGGCTACACCTTC. The encoded protein is CASSLAIRGNYGYTF.

This clonotype was detected ten times or more. The chain is built from TRBV4-2 and TRBJ2-7; TRBD2 is a possible D gene (5 bases). Germline CDR1 and CDR2: LGHNA and YNFKEQ. CDR3 length equals 16 residues. Trimming removed 1 base from V and 0 bases from J, with 13 bases in between. This CDR3 reads CASSQVLSGSSYEQYF. The DNA of the CDR3 is TGTGCCAGCAGCCAAGTGTTGTCGGGGAGCTCCTACGAGCAGTACTTC.

This clonotype was counted many times. CDR3 protein: CSAGVTVFPYEQYF. The DNA for the CDR3 is TGCAGTGCCGGAGTGACAGTTTTCCCCTACGAGCAGTACTTC. This chain links TRBV20-1 with TRBJ2-7; a possible D gene is TRBD1 (5 bases). The CDR3 spans 14 residues. CDR1 is DFQATT, CDR2 SNEGSKA, per germline (reference sequence). V gave up 6 bases and J gave up 2 bases, with 17 bases separating them.

This clonotype was recorded a few times. The chain uses TRBV5-6 and TRBJ1-1; no clear D. CDR1 is SGHDT and CDR2 is YYEEEE in the germline V gene. This CDR3 spans 13 amino acids. The ends were cut back, 2 bases at V and 7 bases at J, with 12 bases in the middle. CDR3 amino acids: CASSFKERHEAFF. The CDR3 bases are TGTGCCAGCAGCTTCAAGGAGAGACATGAAGCTTTCTTT.

This clonotype has just a few counts. The chain is built from TRBV20-1 and TRBJ1-2, with 9 bases matching TRBD1. J gave up 7 bases and V 6 bases, and 12 bases lay outside the gene matches. The CDR3 length is 14 residues. Germline V gene sequence: CDR1 DFQATT, CDR2 SNEGSKA (reference sequence). The CDR3 sequence: CSARLQGAGGGYTF. As DNA, the CDR3 is TGCAGTGCGAGGCTACAGGGGGCGGGTGGTGGCTACACCTTC.

This chain links TRBV7-2 with TRBJ2-5; 7 bases line up with TRBD2. This CDR3 has 14 amino acids. Germline CDR1 is SGHTA and CDR2 is FQGNSA. V lost 1 base, J lost 7 bases, and 6 bases stayed unmatched. CDR3 region: CASSLDLAAGTQYF. The CDR3 DNA reads as TGTGCCAGCAGCTTAGATCTAGCGGCGGGGACCCAGTACTTC.

This rearrangement joins TRBV20-1 to TRBJ2-7; either TRBD1 or TRBD2 may fit D (6 bases each). The germline CDR1 and CDR2 sequences are DFQATT and SNEGSKA (reference sequence). The V end lost 5 bases, the J end lost 4 bases, and 15 bases lay between the germline ends. This CDR3 contains 13 residues. The CDR3 DNA reads as TGCAGTGCTGGGGGCCCCCGGGGGTACGAGCAGTACTTC. Its protein product is CSAGGPRGYEQYF.

This clonotype has only a few counts. The chain uses TRBV12-3 or TRBV12-4 and TRBJ2-1; D is ambiguous. Trimming shortened V by 6 bases and J by 6 bases, and 12 bases separated the two germline ends. The CDR3 is made up of 13 amino acids. This CDR3 reads CASRRLEGNEQFF. For the CDR3, the DNA is TGTGCCAGCAGAAGACTGGAAGGCAATGAGCAGTTCTTC.

This clonotype was found many times. J is TRBJ2-7 and V is TRBV6-2 or TRBV6-3; no reliable D call. V was clipped by 8 bases and J by 3 bases, with 5 bases between them. Germline lookup yields CDR1 MNHEY and CDR2 SVGEGT. The CDR3 is made up of 10 amino acids. The CDR3 reads CASAHYEQYF. The CDR3, as DNA: TGTGCCAGCGCCCACTACGAGCAGTACTTC.

V and J are TRBV7-8 and TRBJ2-7; 8 positions agree with TRBD2. Germline assignment: CDR1 SGHVS and CDR2 FQNEAQ. The CDR3 covers 15 residues. The trim removed 6 bases at V and 4 bases at J, leaving 11 bases unmatched. The chain's CDR3 is CASRRRGGDMYEQYF. The CDR3 DNA sequence: TGTGCCAGCAGACGACGGGGGGGGGACATGTACGAGCAGTACTTC.

This clonotype was seen repeatedly, ten times or more. The V and J genes are TRBV29-1 and TRBJ1-2; D possibly corresponds to TRBD1 (6 bases). This CDR3 has 11 residues. Germline CDR1 and CDR2: SQVTM and ANQGSEA. V was trimmed by 1 base and J by 8 bases, leaving 8 bases between them. DNA for the CDR3: TGCAGCGTTGAAGCGCAGGGGGGCTACACCTTC. Translation gives CSVEAQGGYTF.

The chain recombines TRBV7-2 with TRBJ1-6; no clear D. The CDR3 contains 16 residues. CDR1 and CDR2 (germline): SGHTA, FQGNSA. Between the trimmed V and J ends, which lost 4 bases and 5 bases, there was a span of 15 bases. The CDR3 DNA reads TGTGCCAGCAGCTGGACCGGGCGGGTGAATAATTCACCCCTCCACTTT. It translates to CASSWTGRVNNSPLHF.